The following is a T cell receptor beta chain sequence with its context. This entry is derived from a study of blood T cell repertoires in COVID-19. Study-level information: Whether acute or convalescent, the COVID-19 samples came from the United States, Italy and Spain. From T cells, B-cell-depleted T cells, or PBMCs came the material, which was cDNA or gDNA.

Original methodology: Reference gene primers were amplified, and this amplification served to estimate nucleated cell counts. Sequenced by immunoSEQ multiplex PCR; TCRdb stores in-frame clones only, minus some. Clone size and V and J calls were adopted from that table, with D and trimming inferred from the DNA. The table has about 120,000 clones, 80% to 90% seen once. Germline loops: CDR1 GTSNPN, CDR2 SVGIG (reference sequence). The ends were cut back, 0 bases at V and 8 bases at J, with 19 bases in the middle. This CDR3 is 15 amino acids long. The chain joins TRBV30 to TRBJ1-2; no definite D call. The receptor was derived from an older man with active or convalescent COVID-19. Sequenced input: peripheral blood. Written as DNA, the CDR3 is TGTGCCTGGAGTGTACAGTACCTGGGCCCTCGGGGCTACACCTTC. It is translated as CAWSVQYLGPRGYTF. The variable domain in full, with the rest retrieved from reference TRBV30 and TRBJ1-2, is SQTIHQWPATLVQPVGSPLSLECTVEGTSNPNLYWYRQAAGRGLQLLFYSVGIGQISSEVPQNLSASRPQDRQFILSSKKLLLSDSGFYLCAWSVQYLGPRGYTFGSGTRLTVV.